This T cell receptor beta chain was documented in a study of vaccination and CD4 T cells after COVID-19. Study information: The study collected post-vaccine samples a median 72 days after dose two, with a range of 14 to 241.

Germline V gene lookup returns CDR1 MNHEY and CDR2 SVGAGI. This CDR3 has 15 residues. Trimming took 4 bases from V and 3 from J; bases not matched to a gene: 4. Noted treatment: roughly 10-day PBMC culture with coronavirus spike peptide pools or control peptides (ViraFEST assay). Upon completion of 10 days of culture, CD4+ T cells were isolated via negative selection. Scientists ran DNA taken from cultured CD4+ T cells through the Oncomine TCR Beta short-read assay for sequencing. TCRdb re-analysed the PCR reads in MiXCR, keeping a single row per CDR3 protein. The sample consists of around 17,000 distinct CDR3 sequences, roughly 34% of them appearing once. Regarding this clonotype: The antigen remains unidentified.

Material for sequencing was CD4+ T cells from blood, cultured in vitro. J is TRBJ2-1 and V is TRBV6-5, with TRBD2 matching over 9 bases. The sequence was collected from a human donor who had recovered from COVID-19. The DNA for the CDR3 is TGTGCCAGCAGTTCCGCGGGAGGGTTCTACAATGAGCAGTTCTTC. Translation: CASSSAGGFYNEQFF.